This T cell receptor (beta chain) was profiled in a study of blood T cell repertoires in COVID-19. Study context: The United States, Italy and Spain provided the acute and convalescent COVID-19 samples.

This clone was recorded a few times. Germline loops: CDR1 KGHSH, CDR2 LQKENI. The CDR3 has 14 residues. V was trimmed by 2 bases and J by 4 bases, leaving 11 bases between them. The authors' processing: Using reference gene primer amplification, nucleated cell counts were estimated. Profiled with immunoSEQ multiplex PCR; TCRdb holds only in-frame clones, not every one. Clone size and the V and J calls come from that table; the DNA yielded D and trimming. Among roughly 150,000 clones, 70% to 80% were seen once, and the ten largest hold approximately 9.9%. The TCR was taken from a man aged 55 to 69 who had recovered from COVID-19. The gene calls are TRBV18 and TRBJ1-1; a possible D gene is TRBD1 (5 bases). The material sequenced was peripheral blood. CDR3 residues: CASSPGAWATEAFF. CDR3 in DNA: TGTGCCAGCTCACCAGGGGCTTGGGCCACTGAAGCTTTCTTT.